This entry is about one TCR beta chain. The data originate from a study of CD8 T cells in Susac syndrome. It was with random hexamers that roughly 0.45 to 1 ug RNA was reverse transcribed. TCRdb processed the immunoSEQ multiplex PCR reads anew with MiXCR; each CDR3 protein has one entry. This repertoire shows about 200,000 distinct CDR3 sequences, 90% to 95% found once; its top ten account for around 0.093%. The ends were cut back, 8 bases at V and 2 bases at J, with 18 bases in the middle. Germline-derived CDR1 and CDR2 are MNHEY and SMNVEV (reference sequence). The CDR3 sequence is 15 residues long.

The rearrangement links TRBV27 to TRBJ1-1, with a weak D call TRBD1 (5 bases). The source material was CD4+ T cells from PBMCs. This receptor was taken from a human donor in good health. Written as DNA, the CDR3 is TGTGCCAGCTCTTTCGGGGCAAGGGAAAACACTGAAGCTTTCTTT. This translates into CASSFGARENTEAFF.